The 19 T cell receptor beta chains reported below all come from one sample, sequenced in a study of early T cells in non-severe SARS-CoV-2 infection. TCRdb analysed the 5' RACE reads with MiXCR anew, one entry per CDR3 protein. The data show some 30,000 distinct CDR3 sequences, approximately 5.3% seen once. The sequencing input was whole blood. These TCRs come from an adult who was a healthcare worker with PCR-confirmed SARS-CoV-2 infection or an uninfected control (not recorded which).

The V and J genes are TRBV7-2 and TRBJ1-4, with D unclear. Germline V gene data show CDR1 as SGHTA and CDR2 as FQGNSA. V dropped 2 bases and J dropped 2 bases, with 12 bases sitting between them. This CDR3 spans 16 amino acids. The CDR3 DNA reads as TGTGCCAGCAGCTTACGCACAGCTACCACTAATGAAAAACTGTTTTTT. The encoded protein is CASSLRTATTNEKLFF.

This clonotype showed up many times. V gene TRBV2 combines with J gene TRBJ1-1; tentatively, D is TRBD1 (6 bases). CDR1 and CDR2 (germline): SNHLY, FYNNEI. V was trimmed by 9 bases and J by 3 bases, leaving 23 bases between them. CDR3 size: 16 residues. CDR3 nucleotide sequence: TGTGCCAGGAGGGGCCTCGGGGGCGTGGGGGACACTGAAGCTTTCTTT. Its translation is CARRGLGGVGDTEAFF. The variable domain in full, with the rest retrieved from reference TRBV2 and TRBJ1-1, is EPEVTQTPSHQVTQMGQEVILRCVPISNHLYFYWYRQILGQKVEFLVSFYNNEISEKSEIFDDQFSVERPDGSNFTLKIRSTKLEDSAMYFCARRGLGGVGDTEAFFGQGTRLTVV.

This clonotype was picked up many times. The rearrangement joins TRBV12-3 or TRBV12-4 to TRBJ2-3; a possible D gene is TRBD2 (6 bases). CDR3 length: 14 amino acids. V lost 6 bases, J lost 0 bases, and 10 bases lay in between. CDR3 DNA: TGTGCCAGCAGCGTACGGGGGAGCACAGATACGCAGTATTTT. As protein: CASSVRGSTDTQYF.

This clonotype was detected ten times or more. The V and J genes are TRBV5-6 and TRBJ2-7, with 10 bases matching TRBD1. The germline V gene has CDR1 SGHDT and CDR2 YYEEEE. The CDR3 has 15 amino acids. The ends lost 4 bases at V and 2 bases at J; junction bases unmatched: 6. The CDR3 nucleotides read TGTGCCAGCAGCCTCGGAGGACAGGGGGCCTACGAGCAGTACTTC. Protein: CASSLGGQGAYEQYF.

The table lists this clonotype with many counts. The genes are TRBV2 and TRBJ2-5, with 8 bases identical to TRBD2. The ends lost 2 bases at V and 7 bases at J; junction bases unmatched: 0. CDR3 length equals 12 residues. Germline V gene data show CDR1 as SNHLY and CDR2 as FYNNEI. CDR3 in amino acids: CASSELAGTQYF. The DNA for the CDR3 is TGTGCCAGCAGTGAACTAGCGGGGACCCAGTACTTC. Combining the CDR3 with reference TRBV2 and TRBJ2-5 gives the whole variable domain EPEVTQTPSHQVTQMGQEVILRCVPISNHLYFYWYRQILGQKVEFLVSFYNNEISEKSEIFDDQFSVERPDGSNFTLKIRSTKLEDSAMYFCASSELAGTQYFGPGTRLLVL.

A word on this clonotype: This sequence may be a read error, since a much larger clone differs from it by one base. This rearrangement joins TRBV7-2 to TRBJ2-7; perhaps TRBD1 as D (6 bases). The V end lost 5 bases, the J end lost 4 bases, and 15 bases lay between the germline ends. Looked up from germline, CDR1 is SGHTA and CDR2 is FQGNSA. The CDR3 runs to 14 residues. CDR3 region: CTSSPLLGAYEQYF. As DNA, the CDR3 is TGTACCAGCAGCCCCCTCTTGGGGGCTTACGAGCAGTACTTC. The complete variable domain, with remaining parts taken from reference TRBV7-2 and TRBJ2-7, reads GAGVSQSPSNKVTEKGKDVELRCDPISGHTALYWYRQSLGQGLEFLIYFQGNSAPDKSGLPSDRFSAERTGGSVSTLTIQRTQQEDSAVYLCTSSPLLGAYEQYFGPGTRLTVT.

This clonotype has more than one count but fewer than ten. The V gene is TRBV21-1, the J gene TRBJ1-5; TRBD1 is the table's D call, not checked against the DNA. TRBV21-1 is recorded as a pseudogene. This CDR3 region has 13 residues. DNA for the CDR3: TGTGCCAGCACTGACAGATATCACCGGCCCCAGCATTTT. Translating gives CASTDRYHRPQHF.

In this sample, this clonotype turned up many times. This sequence joins TRBV5-5 and TRBJ2-1; 10 bases match TRBD2. After removal of 1 base from V and 7 bases from J, the junction contained 8 bases not matched to a gene. The CDR3 has 16 amino acids. CDR1 is SGHKS and CDR2 is YYEKEE in the germline V gene (reference sequence). In nucleotides, the CDR3 is TGTGCCAGCAGCTTGCCCAGCGGGGGGGCCATAAATGAGCAGTTCTTC. It translates to CASSLPSGGAINEQFF.

This clonotype has a count of ten or more. CDR3 residues: CASSLVLEGINEQFF. The CDR3 nucleotides are TGTGCCAGCAGCTTAGTTTTGGAAGGGATCAATGAGCAGTTCTTC. The chain couples TRBV7-2 to TRBJ2-1, with D unclear. V dropped 1 base and J dropped 6 bases, with 13 bases sitting between them. Germline values: CDR1 SGHTA, CDR2 FQGNSA. This CDR3 comprises 15 residues.

This clonotype was found many times. The chain joins TRBV29-1 to TRBJ2-7; 9 bases are shared with TRBD2. The J segment lost 4 bases and the V segment lost 7 bases, leaving 5 bases of the junction unmatched. Germline CDR1 and CDR2: SQVTM and ANQGSEA. This CDR3 is 12 amino acids long. CDR3 bases: TGCAGCGATCCCACTAGCGGGTACGAGCAGTACTTC. This translates into CSDPTSGYEQYF.

The table lists this clonotype with many counts. This chain links TRBV20-1 with TRBJ1-4; D is possibly TRBD1 (6 bases). This CDR3 contains 13 residues. Germline loops: CDR1 DFQATT, CDR2 SNEGSKA (reference sequence). Trimming shortened V by 5 bases and J by 8 bases, and 15 bases separated the two germline ends. The DNA for the CDR3 is TGCAGTGCTTCGGGGGGGGCGCCGGAAAAACTGTTTTTT. It yields the protein CSASGGAPEKLFF.

Ten or more counts support this clonotype. V and J are TRBV7-2 and TRBJ2-7; D tentatively reads TRBD1 or TRBD2 (5 bases each). The CDR3 sequence is 12 residues long. Germline assignment: CDR1 SGHTA and CDR2 FQGNSA. V was cut by 2 bases and J by 7 bases, with 9 bases left in between. The CDR3, as DNA: TGTGCCAGCAGCTTATCCTGGGGGGAGCAGTACTTC. Amino acids: CASSLSWGEQYF. The whole variable domain, remainder taken from reference TRBV7-2 and TRBJ2-7, is GAGVSQSPSNKVTEKGKDVELRCDPISGHTALYWYRQSLGQGLEFLIYFQGNSAPDKSGLPSDRFSAERTGGSVSTLTIQRTQQEDSAVYLCASSLSWGEQYFGPGTRLTVT.

The chain is built from TRBV7-9 and TRBJ1-1; 7 nucleotides align to TRBD1. Germline V gene lookup returns CDR1 SEHNR and CDR2 FQNEAQ (reference sequence). The V segment lost 0 bases and the J segment 8 bases; nucleotides outside the gene matches: 6. There are 14 residues in the CDR3. This chain's CDR3 is CASSLATGREEAFF. In DNA, the CDR3 is TGTGCCAGCAGCTTAGCGACAGGGCGGGAAGAAGCTTTCTTT.

The chain joins TRBV6-5 to TRBJ2-7; a possible D gene is TRBD1 (6 bases). V was trimmed by 6 bases and J by 5 bases, leaving 11 bases between them. The CDR3 totals 12 residues. In germline, CDR1 is MNHEY, CDR2 SVGAGI. The CDR3: CASSQTGNEQYF. The CDR3 DNA reads TGTGCCAGCAGCCAAACAGGGAACGAGCAGTACTTC.

V gene TRBV10-1 combines with J gene TRBJ2-3; TRBD2 is a possible D gene (5 bases). Trimming cost V 2 bases and J 3 bases, with 15 bases left between them. Germline V gene data show CDR1 as WNHNN and CDR2 as SYGVQD (reference sequence). The CDR3 is made up of 16 amino acids. CDR3 region: CASSESGAGKTDTQYF. CDR3 coding DNA: TGCGCCAGCAGTGAGAGCGGAGCCGGGAAAACAGATACGCAGTATTTT.

For this clonotype: Possible read error: a much larger clone is one base away. No conserved phenylalanine or tryptophan is present at the end of the CDR3, so a read error is the likely explanation. This sequence joins TRBV11-2 and TRBJ2-1; TRBD2 aligns across 7 bases. Trimming removed 6 bases from V and 8 bases from J; junction bases left unmatched: 16. The V gene's germline CDR1 is SGHAT and CDR2 FQNNGV. The CDR3 consists of 16 residues. The CDR3 reads CASSPISRLASYEQFL. CDR3 DNA: TGTGCCAGCAGTCCCATTTCGAGACTAGCATCGTATGAGCAGTTCCTC.

This clonotype has a count of ten or more. This chain uses TRBV20-1 with TRBJ2-7, with 9 bases fitting TRBD1. The CDR3 spans 14 residues. Germline V lookup: CDR1 DFQATT, CDR2 SNEGSKA (reference sequence). The junction had 7 bases not matched to a gene; V was cut back by 2 bases and J by 5 bases. CDR3 DNA: TGCAGTGCTAGACCGACAGGGGGTTTCGACGAGCAGTACTTC. This translates into CSARPTGGFDEQYF.

The sample holds many counts of this clonotype. The V and J genes are TRBV2 and TRBJ2-6; no reliable D call. The CDR3 is 14 amino acids. The V end lost 9 bases, the J end lost 1 base, and 10 bases lay between the germline ends. Germline V gene lookup returns CDR1 SNHLY and CDR2 FYNNEI. The CDR3, as DNA: TGTGCCAGACCTCCCGGGTCTGGGGCCAACGTCCTGACTTTC. This gives the protein CARPPGSGANVLTF.

This clonotype was seen many times. This rearrangement joins TRBV20-1 to TRBJ2-7; the D gene is possibly TRBD1 (6 bases). The CDR3 spans 14 residues. In germline, CDR1 is DFQATT, CDR2 SNEGSKA (reference sequence). V lost 1 base and J 0 bases, leaving 10 bases between the germline ends. CDR3 DNA sequence: TGCAGTGCTAGAGTTACAGGGAGCTCCTACGAGCAGTACTTC. It is translated as CSARVTGSSYEQYF.